This T cell receptor beta chain came from a study of blood T cell repertoires in COVID-19. About the research overall: From T cells, B-cell-depleted T cells, or PBMCs came the material, which was cDNA or gDNA.

From germline, CDR1 is LGHNT and CDR2 FRNRAP. V shed 5 bases and J 3 bases; nucleotides not matched to a gene: 13. The CDR3 extends over 16 amino acids. Source study methods: Researchers report that nucleated cell counts were estimated from reference gene primer amplification. Only in-frame clones appear in the TCRdb table, and some are missing; sequencing was by immunoSEQ multiplex PCR. That table furnishes V, J and clone size, whereas the DNA furnished D and trimming. In the table there are about 160,000 clones, around 80% of which are singletons. Sequenced input: peripheral blood. This rearrangement joins TRBV12-5 to TRBJ2-7, with 7 bases aligning to TRBD1. This clonotype was obtained from a woman older than 75 with acute or convalescent COVID-19. The CDR3 here is CASGGTKGGQRYEQYF. The CDR3 nucleotides read TGTGCTAGTGGTGGTACAAAAGGGGGACAGCGCTACGAGCAGTACTTC. Looking up the rest from reference TRBV12-5 and TRBJ2-7 gives the full variable domain: DARVTQTPRHKVTEMGQEVTMRCQPILGHNTVFWYRQTMMQGLELLAYFRNRAPLDDSGMPKDRFSAEMPDATLATLKIQPSEPRDSAVYFCASGGTKGGQRYEQYFGPGTRLTVT.